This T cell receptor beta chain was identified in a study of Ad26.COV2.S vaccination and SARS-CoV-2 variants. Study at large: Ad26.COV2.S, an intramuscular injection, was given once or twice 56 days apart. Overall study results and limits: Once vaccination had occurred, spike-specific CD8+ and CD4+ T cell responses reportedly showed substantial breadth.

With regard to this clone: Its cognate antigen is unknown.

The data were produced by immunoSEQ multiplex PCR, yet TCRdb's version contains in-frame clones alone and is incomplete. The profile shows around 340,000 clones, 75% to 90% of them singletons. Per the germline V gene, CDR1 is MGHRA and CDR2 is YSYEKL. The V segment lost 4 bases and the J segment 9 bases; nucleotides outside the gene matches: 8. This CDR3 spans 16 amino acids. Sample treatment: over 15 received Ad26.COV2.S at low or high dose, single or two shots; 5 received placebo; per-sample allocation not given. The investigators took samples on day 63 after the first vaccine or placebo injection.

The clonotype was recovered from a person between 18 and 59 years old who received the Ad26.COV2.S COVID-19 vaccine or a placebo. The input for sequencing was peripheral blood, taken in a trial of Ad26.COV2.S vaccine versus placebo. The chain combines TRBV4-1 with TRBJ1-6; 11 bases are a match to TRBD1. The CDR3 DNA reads TGCGCCAGCAGCCCAGAGGGGACAGGGGGAAGTTCACCCCTCCACTTT. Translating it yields CASSPEGTGGSSPLHF.